The 14 T cell receptor beta chains reported below all come from one sample, sequenced in a study of OX40 agonist ivuxolimab in advanced cancers. Generated by immunoSEQ multiplex PCR, the TCRdb table keeps only in-frame clones and is missing some. This sample has roughly 90,000 clones, with approximately 94% found just once. Here the sequenced sample was CD4+ or CD8+ T cells sorted from blood, taken in a trial of the OX40 agonist ivuxolimab. The receptor source for this set is an adult with an advanced solid tumor such as melanoma, head and neck, liver or kidney cancer.

V is TRBV10-3 and J is TRBJ2-2; a weak D match, TRBD2 (5 bases). Deletions cut 6 bases from V and 0 bases from J, with 11 bases between. The germline CDR1 and CDR2 sequences are ENHRY and SYGVKD. CDR3 length: 15 amino acids. The CDR3 here is CAIRPEVPNTGELFF. DNA for the CDR3: TGTGCCATCAGACCGGAGGTGCCGAACACCGGGGAGCTGTTTTTT.

V is TRBV27 and J is TRBJ2-3, with 10 bases lining up with TRBD2. Per germline, CDR1 MNHEY and CDR2 SMNVEV (reference sequence). The V and J ends lost 4 bases and 2 bases, in that order; junction bases with no gene match: 6. The CDR3 spans 16 residues. CDR3 sequence reads: CASSSSSGGLTDTQYF. CDR3 nucleotide sequence: TGTGCCAGCAGTTCCTCTAGCGGGGGACTCACAGATACGCAGTATTTT.

The chain has TRBV5-5 and TRBJ2-5, with D perhaps matching TRBD2 (5 bases). The V and J ends lost 3 bases and 5 bases respectively, with 5 bases between them. The CDR3 extends over 11 amino acids. Germline V gene data show CDR1 as SGHKS and CDR2 as YYEKEE (reference sequence). The CDR3 region is CASSSGETQYF. The CDR3 coding sequence is TGTGCCAGCAGCTCGGGGGAGACCCAGTACTTC.

This sequence joins TRBV2 and TRBJ1-2, with D perhaps TRBD1 (5 bases). The CDR3 consists of 13 residues. With 7 bases removed from V and 0 bases from J, the gap between germline ends came to 9 bases. Germline V gene sequence: CDR1 SNHLY, CDR2 FYNNEI. In DNA, the CDR3 is TGTGCCAGCACGGGCAGGGCTAACTATGGCTACACCTTC. This sequence encodes CASTGRANYGYTF.

This chain connects TRBV11-2 to TRBJ1-2; D gene uncertain. V lost 3 bases to trimming and J lost 1 base, with 6 bases between them. Per the germline V gene, CDR1 is SGHAT and CDR2 is FQNNGV. The CDR3 contains 13 residues. Here the CDR3 reads CASSLGGNYGYTF. The CDR3 DNA is TGTGCCAGCAGCTTGGGCGGTAACTATGGCTACACCTTC.

V gene TRBV19 combines with J gene TRBJ1-5; TRBD1 matches 7 bases. The CDR3 spans 14 residues. Losses at the gene ends were 6 bases for V and 6 bases for J; bases not matched to a gene: 8. The V gene's germline CDR1 is LNHDA and CDR2 SQIVND (reference sequence). CDR3 region: CASRLQGLGQPQHF. CDR3 DNA: TGTGCCAGTAGGTTACAGGGGCTAGGTCAGCCCCAGCATTTT. Together with reference TRBV19 and TRBJ1-5, the CDR3 gives the full variable domain: DGGITQSPKYLFRKEGQNVTLSCEQNLNHDAMYWYRQDPGQGLRLIYYSQIVNDFQKGDIAEGYSVSREKKESFPLTVTSAQKNPTAFYLCASRLQGLGQPQHFGDGTRLSIL.

The chain combines TRBV6-6 with TRBJ1-1; 8 bases match TRBD1. This CDR3 comprises 13 residues. In germline, CDR1 is MNHNY, CDR2 SVGAGI (reference sequence). With 11 bases clipped from V and 5 bases from J, the junction kept 10 bases outside the gene matches. The DNA of the CDR3 is TGTGCCGGAGCGGACAGGGCGAGGACTGAAGCTTTCTTT. This codes for CAGADRARTEAFF.

CDR3 amino acids: CASSPGVAGDTQYF. CDR3 coding DNA: TGCGCCAGCTCCCCGGGGGTAGCTGGAGATACGCAGTATTTT. V gene TRBV23-1 combines with J gene TRBJ2-3; a weak D match, TRBD2 (6 bases). TRBV23-1 is labeled an ORF, and its function is uncertain. The CDR3 is made up of 14 amino acids. The ends were cut back, 8 bases at V and 5 bases at J, with 17 bases in the middle.

The chain couples TRBV19 to TRBJ2-7, with 7 positions matching TRBD2. V trimming: 5 bases; J trimming: 2 bases; junction bases outside the gene matches: 3. The CDR3 runs to 13 residues. The germline V gene has CDR1 LNHDA and CDR2 SQIVND (reference sequence). DNA for the CDR3: TGTGCCAGTAGTCCGGGGAGGGCCTACGAGCAGTACTTC. The encoded protein is CASSPGRAYEQYF.

The genes are TRBV13 and TRBJ2-7, with a weak D call TRBD1 (7 bases). From germline, CDR1 is PRHDT and CDR2 FYEKMQ (reference sequence). Trimming pared 3 bases from V and 3 bases from J, leaving 15 bases between. The CDR3 sequence is 15 residues long. The CDR3 region is CASSFRGGGHYEQYF. In nucleotides, the CDR3 is TGTGCCAGCAGCTTTCGTGGAGGGGGCCACTACGAGCAGTACTTC.

CDR3 in DNA: TGTGCCAGCAGTGACTATCAGGAGACGTATAGCAATCAGCCCCAGCATTTT. Encoded protein: CASSDYQETYSNQPQHF. The chain couples TRBV6-1 to TRBJ1-5, with D hard to call. Germline V gene sequence: CDR1 MNHNS, CDR2 SASEGT. CDR3 size: 17 residues. V lost 3 bases, J lost 0 bases, and 15 bases lay in between.

The chain employs TRBV4-1 and TRBJ2-3; 8 bases map to TRBD2. Germline trimming cut 1 base from V and 5 bases from J; bases unmatched to any gene: 11. Germline V gene sequence: CDR1 MGHRA, CDR2 YSYEKL. This CDR3 comprises 17 residues. The CDR3 here is CASSQVGNSGNRDTQYF. The DNA for the CDR3 is TGCGCCAGCAGCCAAGTCGGTAATAGCGGGAACAGAGATACGCAGTATTTT.

Notes on this clone: One junction end disagrees with the germline gene, perhaps due to a read error. The chain employs TRBV13 and TRBJ1-5; 9 nucleotides match TRBD1. Germline V gene sequence: CDR1 PRHDT, CDR2 FYEKMQ (reference sequence). The CDR3 runs to 14 residues. CDR3 bases: TGTGCCAGCAGCCTAGGGACAGGGAGGCAGCCCCAGCATTTT. Encoded protein: CASSLGTGRQPQHF.

The rearrangement joins TRBV5-1 to TRBJ1-1; no reliable D call. The CDR3 consists of 13 residues. CDR1 SGHRS and CDR2 YFSETQ come from the germline V gene. V lost 4 bases, J lost 2 bases, and 9 bases lay in between. The CDR3 here is CASSKTPNTEAFF. The CDR3 nucleotides read TGCGCCAGCAGCAAGACACCTAACACTGAAGCTTTCTTT.